These 24 T cell receptor beta chains were all obtained from the same sample, sequenced in a study of blood T cell repertoires in COVID-19. Sequenced by immunoSEQ multiplex PCR; TCRdb stores in-frame clones only, minus some. The sample shows a few hundred thousand clones, about 87% of them seen only once. The material sequenced was PBMCs or T cells enriched from blood (not recorded which). The origin of the receptors is a man aged 25-45 years who had recovered from COVID-19.

The gene calls are TRBV10-1 and TRBJ2-2; 7 positions match TRBD1. CDR1 WNHNN and CDR2 SYGVQD come from the germline V gene (reference sequence). Trimming took 2 bases from V and 3 from J; bases not matched to a gene: 3. The CDR3 loop spans 15 amino acids. CDR3 residues: CASSERTGYTGELFF. The CDR3 nucleotides are TGCGCCAGCAGTGAGAGGACAGGCTACACCGGGGAGCTGTTTTTT.

This clone was counted a few times. This rearrangement joins TRBV2 to TRBJ1-2; no clear D. This CDR3 is 11 amino acids long. Germline V CDR1 and CDR2: SNHLY, FYNNEI. V dropped 6 bases and J dropped 8 bases, with 10 bases sitting between them. The CDR3 region has the DNA TGTGCCAGCAGGGCCCGGGAGGGCTACACCTTC. Translating gives CASRAREGYTF. Based on the CDR3 plus reference TRBV2 and TRBJ1-2, the full variable domain is EPEVTQTPSHQVTQMGQEVILRCVPISNHLYFYWYRQILGQKVEFLVSFYNNEISEKSEIFDDQFSVERPDGSNFTLKIRSTKLEDSAMYFCASRAREGYTFGSGTRLTVV.

The chain employs TRBV6-2 or TRBV6-3 and TRBJ2-1; TRBD2 matches 10 bases. The trim removed 1 base at V and 6 bases at J, leaving 3 bases unmatched. Germline V gene data show CDR1 as MNHEY and CDR2 as SVGEGT. This CDR3 has 15 amino acids. DNA for the CDR3: TGTGCCAGCAGTTACTTAGCGGGAGGCCCCAATGAGCAGTTCTTC. This sequence encodes CASSYLAGGPNEQFF.

The gene calls are TRBV18 and TRBJ1-1; D ambiguous. The V gene lost 4 bases and the J gene lost 7 bases, with 10 bases spanning the gap. The CDR3 is made up of 12 amino acids. The germline V gene has CDR1 KGHSH and CDR2 LQKENI. The CDR3 here is CASSRLKSEAFF. CDR3 in DNA: TGTGCCAGCTCACGACTTAAAAGTGAAGCTTTCTTT. Together with reference TRBV18 and TRBJ1-1, the CDR3 gives the full variable domain: NAGVMQNPRHLVRRRGQEARLRCSPMKGHSHVYWYRQLPEEGLKFMVYLQKENIIDESGMPKERFSAEFPKEGPSILRIQQVVRGDSAAYFCASSRLKSEAFFGQGTRLTVV.

This clone appeared a few times. The chain has TRBV5-1 and TRBJ2-2, with TRBD1 identical over 10 bases. CDR1 is SGHRS, CDR2 YFSETQ, per germline. V was clipped by 4 bases and J by 4 bases; unmatched bases: 7. The CDR3 has 16 amino acids. The CDR3 sequence is CASSPQGQGLTGELFF. The DNA for the CDR3 is TGCGCCAGCAGCCCGCAGGGACAGGGGCTCACCGGGGAGCTGTTTTTT. Looking up the rest from reference TRBV5-1 and TRBJ2-2 gives the full variable domain: KAGVTQTPRYLIKTRGQQVTLSCSPISGHRSVSWYQQTPGQGLQFLFEYFSETQRNKGNFPGRFSGRQFSNSRSEMNVSTLELGDSALYLCASSPQGQGLTGELFFGEGSRLTVL.

The rearrangement joins TRBV6-2 or TRBV6-3 to TRBJ1-1, with 7 bases aligning to TRBD1. The CDR3 loop spans 14 amino acids. V dropped 6 bases and J dropped 2; count of bases not matched to a gene: 6. CDR1 is MNHEY and CDR2 is SVGEGT in the germline V gene. DNA for the CDR3: TGTGCCAGCAGCCCGGGACAGACTAACACTGAAGCTTTCTTT. Encoded protein: CASSPGQTNTEAFF.

The chain has TRBV4-3 and TRBJ2-2; 8 bases are shared with TRBD1. Losses at the gene ends were 0 bases for V and 0 bases for J; bases not matched to a gene: 0. This CDR3 spans 16 amino acids. CDR1 LGHNA and CDR2 YSLEER come from the germline V gene. CDR3 loop: CASSQEGQANTGELFF. Written as DNA, the CDR3 is TGCGCCAGCAGCCAAGAGGGACAGGCGAACACCGGGGAGCTGTTTTTT.

CDR3 sequence reads: CASSIDRGTEAFF. CDR3 DNA: TGTGCCAGCAGCATTGACAGGGGCACTGAAGCTTTCTTT. The rearrangement joins TRBV9 to TRBJ1-1, with 8 bases fitting TRBD1. This CDR3 has 13 amino acids. The germline CDR1 and CDR2 sequences are SGDLS and YYNGEE. V shed 4 bases, J shed 4 bases, and the junction held 3 bases outside the gene matches.

The chain is built from TRBV4-1 and TRBJ1-3; D unresolved. V was cut by 1 base and J by 3 bases, with 22 bases left in between. The CDR3 runs to 19 residues. Germline loops: CDR1 MGHRA, CDR2 YSYEKL. The CDR3 DNA reads TGCGCCAGCAGCCAAGTCCTGCGGGATTTCGACTATCTTGGAAACACCATATATTTT. Translation: CASSQVLRDFDYLGNTIYF.

This clone was picked up a small number of times. The chain couples TRBV4-3 to TRBJ1-6, with D possibly TRBD1 on 5 matching bases. The V end was cut by 0 bases, the J end by 10 bases, with 16 bases between. Germline CDR1 is LGHNA and CDR2 is YSLEER. CDR3 length equals 16 residues. In nucleotides, the CDR3 is TGCGCCAGCAGCCAAGATACGGGTCAGGGTGGGTCACCCCTCCACTTT. It is translated as CASSQDTGQGGSPLHF.

This clone was recorded a few times. The chain links TRBV7-8 to TRBJ2-7; 8 nucleotides align to TRBD1. Unmatched junction bases numbered 9, after V lost 1 base and J lost 4 bases. CDR1 SGHVS and CDR2 FQNEAQ come from the germline V gene. The CDR3 has 16 amino acids. The CDR3 reads CASSLGAGGVGYEQYF. The DNA for the CDR3 is TGTGCCAGCAGCTTAGGAGCAGGGGGCGTAGGTTACGAGCAGTACTTC.

The CDR3 loop is CASSAQRRTGAGRETQYF. DNA for the CDR3: TGTGCCAGCAGTGCCCAACGAAGGACAGGGGCCGGGCGAGAGACCCAGTACTTC. The genes are TRBV25-1 and TRBJ2-5, with 9 bases identical to TRBD1. V shed 4 bases, J shed 4 bases, and the junction held 16 bases outside the gene matches. CDR1 is MGHDK, CDR2 SYGVNS, per germline. The CDR3 totals 18 residues.

V is TRBV5-4 and J is TRBJ2-3; TRBD2 agrees at 7 bases. This CDR3 is built from 16 residues. The germline CDR1 and CDR2 sequences are SGHNT and YYREEE (reference sequence). J lost 2 bases, V lost 4 bases, and 10 bases had no gene match. The CDR3 loop reads CASSKWEAGTTDTQYF. The CDR3 nucleotides read TGTGCCAGCAGCAAGTGGGAAGCGGGGACCACAGATACGCAGTATTTT.

The J gene is TRBJ2-3, the V gene TRBV7-9; no definite D call. Germline lookup yields CDR1 SEHNR and CDR2 FQNEAQ (reference sequence). Trimming took off 5 bases at V and 2 bases at J, with 5 bases between the two ends. The CDR3 loop spans 12 amino acids. CDR3 sequence: CASSLYTDTQYF. In DNA, the CDR3 is TGTGCCAGCAGCCTTTACACAGATACGCAGTATTTT.

Only a few counts were recorded for this clone. The chain combines TRBV6-6 with TRBJ2-7; D may be TRBD1 (6 bases). This CDR3 contains 13 residues. With 8 bases removed from V and 2 bases from J, the gap between germline ends came to 13 bases. Looked up from germline, CDR1 is MNHNY and CDR2 is SVGAGI (reference sequence). The CDR3 protein is CASGTGNAYEQYF. CDR3 nucleotides: TGTGCCAGCGGTACAGGGAATGCCTACGAGCAGTACTTC.

The CDR3 region is CASSFQRGGGEQFF. The CDR3 DNA is TGTGCCAGCAGCTTCCAGCGGGGGGGCGGTGAGCAGTTCTTC. V and J are TRBV7-9 and TRBJ2-1; 10 bases fit TRBD2. Looked up from germline, CDR1 is SEHNR and CDR2 is FQNEAQ (reference sequence). The CDR3 totals 14 residues. After removal of 3 bases from V and 9 bases from J, the junction contained 5 bases not matched to a gene.

V and J are TRBV18 and TRBJ2-3, with D hard to call. Germline V gene lookup returns CDR1 KGHSH and CDR2 LQKENI. The CDR3 runs 17 residues. V lost 0 bases and J 2 bases, leaving 15 bases between the germline ends. CDR3 sequence: CASSPPVRSRYTDTQYF. In DNA form, the CDR3 reads TGTGCCAGCTCACCACCTGTCAGGTCTCGATACACAGATACGCAGTATTTT.

The chain links TRBV27 to TRBJ1-6; D not resolved. Germline lookup yields CDR1 MNHEY and CDR2 SMNVEV (reference sequence). The CDR3 loop spans 14 amino acids. V lost 10 bases to trimming and J lost 0 bases, with 10 bases between them. The CDR3 spells CATSFGSYNSPLHF. CDR3 sequence (DNA): TGTGCCACCTCGTTCGGCTCCTATAATTCACCCCTCCACTTT.

This chain uses TRBV27 with TRBJ2-7, with TRBD1 as a possible D gene (6 bases). Trimming removed 0 bases at V and 3 bases at J, with 12 bases between. CDR3 length: 15 amino acids. Germline CDR1 is MNHEY and CDR2 is SMNVEV (reference sequence). The CDR3 coding sequence is TGTGCCAGCAGTTTATCAGTGACAGGTGGCTACGAGCAGTACTTC. This translates into CASSLSVTGGYEQYF.

This chain joins TRBV7-9 and TRBJ2-7; D is possibly TRBD2 (6 bases). Germline V gene lookup returns CDR1 SEHNR and CDR2 FQNEAQ (reference sequence). This CDR3 comprises 15 residues. Trimming removed 5 bases from V and 2 bases from J, with 16 bases in between. CDR3 residues: CASSPSWGGTYEQYF. The CDR3 DNA reads TGTGCCAGCAGCCCCTCCTGGGGAGGAACCTACGAGCAGTACTTC.

The chain recombines TRBV5-1 with TRBJ1-2, with D uncertain. The CDR3 has 14 residues. Trimming shortened V by 1 base and J by 0 bases, and 7 bases separated the two germline ends. CDR1 SGHRS and CDR2 YFSETQ come from the germline V gene. The CDR3 here is CASSLQESNYGYTF. DNA for the CDR3: TGCGCCAGCAGCTTGCAGGAATCTAACTATGGCTACACCTTC. Variable domain in full (rest from reference TRBV5-1 and TRBJ1-2): KAGVTQTPRYLIKTRGQQVTLSCSPISGHRSVSWYQQTPGQGLQFLFEYFSETQRNKGNFPGRFSGRQFSNSRSEMNVSTLELGDSALYLCASSLQESNYGYTFGSGTRLTVV.

V is TRBV11-2 and J is TRBJ1-2, with D possibly TRBD1 on 6 matching bases. Trimming took off 6 bases at V and 7 bases at J, with 18 bases between the two ends. Germline-derived CDR1 and CDR2 are SGHAT and FQNNGV. This CDR3 spans 14 amino acids. The CDR3 coding sequence is TGTGCCAGCAGTTCGGTCCAGGGGTTCGGTGGCTACACCTTC. Translating gives CASSSVQGFGGYTF. The full variable domain, its missing parts supplied by reference TRBV11-2 and TRBJ1-2, is EAGVAQSPRYKIIEKRQSVAFWCNPISGHATLYWYQQILGQGPKLLIQFQNNGVVDDSQLPKDRFSAERLKGVDSTLKIQPAKLEDSAVYLCASSSVQGFGGYTFGSGTRLTVV.

The V gene is TRBV6-5, the J gene TRBJ1-4; no clear D gene. Per the germline V gene, CDR1 is MNHEY and CDR2 is SVGAGI. V lost 10 bases and J 7 bases, leaving 16 bases between the germline ends. The CDR3 sequence is 13 residues long. The CDR3 spells CATQGGLFEKLFF. DNA for the CDR3: TGTGCCACACAAGGAGGGTTGTTTGAAAAACTGTTTTTT.

This chain joins TRBV7-9 and TRBJ2-7, with 10 bases identical to TRBD1. CDR3 length equals 15 residues. Germline trimming cut 5 bases from V and 5 bases from J; bases unmatched to any gene: 9. Germline V gene data show CDR1 as SEHNR and CDR2 as FQNEAQ (reference sequence). CDR3 amino acids: CASSPRQTGGDEQYF. The CDR3 coding sequence is TGTGCCAGCAGCCCCCGCCAGACAGGGGGCGACGAGCAGTACTTC.